This entry describes one TCR beta chain. As yet, its antigen is unknown. This entry comes from a study of cytomegalovirus exposure and HLA in healthy donors. Notes on the study in general: A list of about 160 TCR beta chains associated with cytomegalovirus was given.

Clones were read by immunoSEQ multiplex PCR, and TCRdb kept only the in-frame ones, dropping some. The sample includes roughly 300,000 clones, roughly 87% of them seen just once. V lost 5 bases to trimming and J lost 4 bases, with 11 bases between them. The CDR3 spans 13 residues. The germline gives CDR1 SGHTA, CDR2 FQGNSA. The material sequenced was PBMCs. The receptor was isolated from a woman under 40 in good health and CMV-seropositive. The chain has TRBV7-2 and TRBJ1-1, with D unresolved. The CDR3 spells CASSPRGFTEAFF. The CDR3 nucleotides are TGTGCCAGCAGCCCACGGGGATTCACTGAAGCTTTCTTT.